A single sample is the source of the 8 T cell receptor beta chains below, sequenced in a study of T cells after yellow fever vaccination. TCRdb called the 5' RACE reads again in MiXCR, with one record for every CDR3 protein. The sample holds hundreds of thousands of distinct CDR3 sequences, around an eighth seen once. The sample was PBMCs, taken on the day of the yellow fever booster vaccination. Receptors were obtained from a man aged 25-45 years who received the YFV17D yellow fever vaccine.

This clonotype has a count of ten or more. The CDR3 DNA reads TGCAGTGCCATAAACGACAGGCAAGAGCAGTACTTC. Translated, it gives CSAINDRQEQYF. The chain is built from TRBV20-1 and TRBJ2-7; D is possibly TRBD1 (6 bases). The CDR3 covers 12 residues. V was clipped by 6 bases and J by 7 bases, with 16 bases between them. Germline V gene lookup returns CDR1 DFQATT and CDR2 SNEGSKA (reference sequence).

This clonotype was seen a few times. This chain joins TRBV2 and TRBJ2-7, with no clear D. This CDR3 has 14 residues. V lost 4 bases, J lost 3 bases, and 13 bases lay in between. Germline CDR1 SNHLY, CDR2 FYNNEI. The CDR3 nucleotides are TGTGCCAGCAGTGGTCTGGCGGATGTCTACGAGCAGTACTTC. The encoded protein is CASSGLADVYEQYF.

The CDR3 is CASSPRDSPTYEQYF. The CDR3 DNA reads TGTGCCAGCAGCCCCCGGGACAGCCCAACCTACGAGCAGTACTTC. V is TRBV4-2 and J is TRBJ2-7; TRBD1 aligns across 7 bases. CDR1 LGHNA and CDR2 YNFKEQ come from the germline V gene. V was pared by 4 bases and J by 2 bases, with 8 bases of the junction left unmatched. The CDR3 contains 15 residues.

There are a few counts of this clonotype. V gene TRBV9 combines with J gene TRBJ2-1; possible D gene TRBD1, 5 bases. Per the germline V gene, CDR1 is SGDLS and CDR2 is YYNGEE. Deletions cut 4 bases from V and 6 bases from J, with 29 bases between. This CDR3 has 19 amino acids. This chain's CDR3 is CASSPPGWSDGHRPNEQFF. The CDR3 bases are TGTGCCAGCAGCCCACCAGGGTGGTCGGACGGACACCGACCCAATGAGCAGTTCTTC.

This clonotype turned up a few times. The V gene is TRBV18, the J gene TRBJ1-5; 10 bases line up with TRBD1. V trimming: 6 bases; J trimming: 3 bases; junction bases outside the gene matches: 5. The CDR3 contains 15 residues. Germline V gene sequence: CDR1 KGHSH, CDR2 LQKENI. The CDR3 sequence: CASSKDRGINQPQHF. The CDR3 DNA reads as TGTGCCAGCTCTAAGGACAGGGGGATCAATCAGCCCCAGCATTTT.

This clonotype was observed a few times. The genes are TRBV7-2 and TRBJ2-5; TRBD1 is a possible D gene (5 bases). Trimming cost V 0 bases and J 4 bases, with 12 bases left between them. CDR1 is SGHTA and CDR2 is FQGNSA in the germline V gene. The CDR3 spans 15 residues. The chain's CDR3 is CASSLAPFGAETQYF. In nucleotides, the CDR3 is TGTGCCAGCAGCTTAGCTCCCTTTGGGGCAGAGACCCAGTACTTC.

This sequence joins TRBV20-1 and TRBJ2-5; TRBD2 aligns across 7 bases. This CDR3 comprises 17 residues. V lost 3 bases, J lost 3 bases, and 16 bases stayed unmatched. Germline CDR1 and CDR2: DFQATT and SNEGSKA (reference sequence). CDR3 in DNA: TGCAGTGCTAGTCGGCTGGGCGGGAGAAGGGAGGAAGAGACCCAGTACTTC. As protein: CSASRLGGRREEETQYF.

This clonotype came up a few times. This chain uses TRBV6-8 with TRBJ1-5; D is uncertain. Trimming pared 4 bases from V and 5 bases from J, leaving 15 bases between. Germline V gives CDR1 MNHGY, CDR2 SAAAGT. CDR3 length: 15 amino acids. CDR3 DNA sequence: TGTGCCAGCAGTTGGTTTCGGACTGAAGATCAGCCCCAGCATTTT. Translating gives CASSWFRTEDQPQHF.